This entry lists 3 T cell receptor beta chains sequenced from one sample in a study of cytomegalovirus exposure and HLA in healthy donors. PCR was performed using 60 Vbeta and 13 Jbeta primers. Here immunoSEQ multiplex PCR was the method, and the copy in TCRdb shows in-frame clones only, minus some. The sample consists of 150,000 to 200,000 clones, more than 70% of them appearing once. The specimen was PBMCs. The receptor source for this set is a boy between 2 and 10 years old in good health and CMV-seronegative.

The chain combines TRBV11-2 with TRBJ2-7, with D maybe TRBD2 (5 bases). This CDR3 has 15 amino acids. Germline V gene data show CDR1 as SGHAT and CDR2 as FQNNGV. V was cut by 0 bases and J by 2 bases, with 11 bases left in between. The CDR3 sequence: CASSLERGSPYEQYF. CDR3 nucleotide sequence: TGTGCCAGCAGCTTAGAACGAGGGTCCCCCTACGAGCAGTACTTC. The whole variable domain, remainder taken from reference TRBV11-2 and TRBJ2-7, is EAGVAQSPRYKIIEKRQSVAFWCNPISGHATLYWYQQILGQGPKLLIQFQNNGVVDDSQLPKDRFSAERLKGVDSTLKIQPAKLEDSAVYLCASSLERGSPYEQYFGPGTRLTVT.

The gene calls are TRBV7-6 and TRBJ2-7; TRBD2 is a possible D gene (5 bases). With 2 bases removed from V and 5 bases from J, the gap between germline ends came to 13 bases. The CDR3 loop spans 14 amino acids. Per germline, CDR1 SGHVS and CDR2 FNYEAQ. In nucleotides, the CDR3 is TGTGCCAGCAGCTTATCGCTTGCGGGCAACGAGCAGTACTTC. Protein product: CASSLSLAGNEQYF.

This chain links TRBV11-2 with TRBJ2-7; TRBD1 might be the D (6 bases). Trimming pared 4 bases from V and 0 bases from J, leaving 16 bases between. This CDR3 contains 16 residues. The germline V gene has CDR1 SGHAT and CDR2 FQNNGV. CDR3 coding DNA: TGTGCCAGCAGCTCCCGGCCAGGGGTGAGCTCCTACGAGCAGTACTTC. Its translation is CASSSRPGVSSYEQYF. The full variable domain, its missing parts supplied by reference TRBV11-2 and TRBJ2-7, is EAGVAQSPRYKIIEKRQSVAFWCNPISGHATLYWYQQILGQGPKLLIQFQNNGVVDDSQLPKDRFSAERLKGVDSTLKIQPAKLEDSAVYLCASSSRPGVSSYEQYFGPGTRLTVT.